This T cell receptor (beta chain) was retrieved from a study of regulatory T cells in long-lasting Graves disease. Study-wide points: More public clonotypes were shared by persistent patients (around 2,500) than by new patients (around 990). Exclusively peripheral blood, rather than thyroid tissue, was studied.

For this clonotype: Its antigen is not known.

Researchers made TCR beta libraries by using iRepertoire HTBI primers and running Arm-PCR on CDR3 regions. Each CDR3 protein is one row after TCRdb ran MiXCR on the multiplex PCR reads. The sample includes a few hundred thousand distinct CDR3 sequences, approximately 23% of them seen just once. Time point indicated: persistent/refractory GD, antithyroid drugs over 5 years with positive TRAb. TCR sequences were obtained from RNA taken from PBMCs. In this cohort, patients came from an endocrinology department located in Xi'an, China. This material consisted of peripheral blood mononuclear cells (PBMCs), taken when the disease was refractory, from a patient treated with antithyroid drugs. The receptor comes from a woman aged 35 to 49 with Graves disease.

The CDR3 loop reads CASTPTATNEKLFF. The DNA for the CDR3 is TGTGCCAGCACCCCGACAGCAACTAATGAAAAACTGTTTTTT. The chain carries TRBV6-1 and TRBJ1-4, with D possibly TRBD1 on 5 matching bases. The germline gives CDR1 MNHNS, CDR2 SASEGT. The V gene lost 7 bases and the J gene lost 0 bases, with 9 bases spanning the gap. The CDR3 has 14 residues.